This is a list of T cell receptor beta chains from one sample in a study of T cell responses to AZD1222 COVID-19 vaccine. Data came from immunoSEQ multiplex PCR; TCRdb stores just in-frame clones and leaves some out. The sample carries some 200,000 clones, around 90% recorded once. Here the sequenced sample was peripheral blood, taken on day 0 of AZD1222 vaccination. All receptors come from an adult in good health. The CDR3 runs from the conserved cysteine through the conserved F or W. Each record gives: J gene, clone size, V gene, D gene, CDR3 protein, CDR3 DNA. D genes are given only for firm matches. Size is omitted from some rows. Given values are once, few, many or a class for expanded clones.

TRBJ2-3 | - | TRBV11-2 | - | CASSLRPSSTDTQYF | TGTGCCAGCAGCTTAAGACCGTCTAGCACAGATACGCAGTATTTT
TRBJ1-6 | - | TRBV5-1 | - | CASSARDNSNSPLHF | TGCGCCAGCAGCGCACGGGACAACAGCAATTCACCCCTCCACTTT
TRBJ2-5 | - | TRBV7-2 | TRBD2 | CASSLIVAGGPRKTQYF | TGTGCCAGCAGCTTAATTGTAGCGGGGGGGCCTAGGAAGACCCAGTACTTC
TRBJ2-2 | - | TRBV19 | - | CASSGGNTGELFF | TGTGCCAGTAGTGGCGGGAACACCGGGGAGCTGTTTTTT
TRBJ1-3 | - | TRBV25-1 | TRBD1 | CASSEGDSAGNTIYF | TGTGCCAGCAGTGAAGGGGACAGTGCTGGAAACACCATATATTTT
TRBJ1-5 | - | TRBV28 | TRBD1 | CASNTPGQGGNQPQHF | TGTGCCAGCAATACTCCGGGACAGGGGGGCAATCAGCCCCAGCATTTT
TRBJ2-1 | - | TRBV11-2 | - | CASSLGWGTNNEQFF | TGTGCCAGCAGCTTAGGGTGGGGGACCAACAATGAGCAGTTCTTC
TRBJ1-2 | - | TRBV12-3/TRBV12-4 | - | CASSLDSNYGYTF | TGTGCCAGCAGTTTAGACAGTAACTATGGCTACACCTTC
TRBJ2-1 | - | TRBV30 | - | CAWGLSSNNEQFF | TGTGCCTGGGGGCTTTCCTCAAACAATGAGCAGTTCTTC
TRBJ1-3 | - | TRBV28 | TRBD1 | CASSNAGTEGNTIYF | TGTGCCAGCAGTAATGCCGGGACAGAAGGAAACACCATATATTTT
TRBJ2-7 | - | TRBV5-8 | TRBD2 | CASPRGGGSSYEQYF | TGTGCCAGCCCTCGGGGGGGCGGGTCGTCCTACGAGCAGTACTTC
TRBJ1-2 | once | TRBV5-1 | TRBD1 | CASSRDRAYGYTF | TGCGCCAGCAGCCGGGACAGGGCCTATGGCTACACCTTC
TRBJ1-4 | - | TRBV7-8 | - | CASSLGLGGDNEKLFF | TGTGCCAGCAGCTTAGGTTTAGGAGGGGATAATGAAAAACTGTTTTTT
TRBJ1-2 | - | TRBV4-1 | - | CASSLGTESGYTF | TGCGCCAGCAGCCTCGGGACGGAGAGTGGCTACACCTTC
TRBJ2-1 | - | TRBV5-1 | - | CASSLDWGRGNEQFF | TGCGCCAGCAGCTTGGATTGGGGGAGAGGCAATGAGCAGTTCTTC
TRBJ1-6 | - | TRBV7-8 | - | CASSLGASYNSPLHF | TGTGCCAGCAGCTTAGGAGCCTCCTATAATTCACCCCTCCACTTT
TRBJ2-2 | once | TRBV24-1 | TRBD1 | CATSDDRVTGELFF | TGTGCCACCAGTGACGACAGGGTCACCGGGGAGCTGTTTTTT
TRBJ1-4 | - | TRBV30 | - | CAWKDREGSNEKLFF | TGTGCCTGGAAAGACCGGGAGGGTAGTAATGAAAAACTGTTTTTT
TRBJ2-4 | - | TRBV10-3 | TRBD1 | CAISSGQGAAKNIQYF | TGTGCCATCAGTTCAGGACAGGGGGCGGCCAAAAACATTCAGTACTTC
TRBJ1-5 | - | TRBV15 | - | CATSRDSWRGDQPQHF | TGTGCCACCAGCAGAGATTCGTGGCGGGGCGATCAGCCCCAGCATTTT
TRBJ1-5 | few | TRBV6-1 | - | CASSEFGNQPQHF | TGTGCCAGCAGTGAATTCGGCAATCAGCCCCAGCATTTT
TRBJ2-2 | - | TRBV3-1/TRBV3-2 | TRBD2 | CASSRAGLGNGELFF | TGTGCCAGCAGCCGAGCGGGACTAGGCAACGGGGAGCTGTTTTTT
TRBJ1-2 | - | TRBV6-5 | - | CASSYSRAYGYTF | TGTGCCAGCAGTTACTCAAGGGCCTATGGCTACACCTTC